The rows below give T cell receptor beta chains drawn from one sample of a study of cytomegalovirus exposure and HLA in healthy donors. Data came from immunoSEQ multiplex PCR; TCRdb stores just in-frame clones and leaves some out. Of about 110,000 clones listed, around 77% were seen once; the top ten hold 3.7%. The sequenced sample consisted of PBMCs. The receptors originated from a human donor in good health. The CDR3 runs from the conserved cysteine through the conserved F or W. The order of the fields is J gene, D gene, CDR3 length, V gene, clone size, CDR3 protein, CDR3 DNA. A D gene is named only where the DNA matches it firmly. Only some rows state a clone size, as once, few, many or a class for expanded clones.

TRBJ2-7 | - | 13 | TRBV2 | - | CASIGLRPGEQYF | TGTGCCAGCATCGGGTTACGGCCTGGGGAGCAGTACTTC
TRBJ1-3 | TRBD1 | 16 | TRBV2 | - | CASRARQGSSGNTIYF | TGTGCCAGCAGGGCTCGACAGGGGAGCTCTGGAAACACCATATATTTT
TRBJ2-5 | TRBD1 | 15 | TRBV6-1 | - | CASRMGQGGRETQYF | TGTGCCAGCAGGATGGGACAGGGGGGTCGGGAGACCCAGTACTTC
TRBJ1-2 | - | 13 | TRBV6-5 | - | CASSPGLLRGYTF | TGTGCCAGCAGTCCCGGACTACTACGTGGCTACACCTTC
TRBJ2-3 | TRBD2 | 18 | TRBV28 | - | CASSFRATSGYSTDTQYF | TGTGCCAGCAGTTTTAGGGCGACTAGCGGGTATAGCACAGATACGCAGTATTTT
TRBJ1-1 | TRBD1 | 17 | TRBV19 | - | CASSRKMGAGGRTEAFF | TGTGCCAGTAGTAGGAAAATGGGAGCAGGGGGCCGCACTGAAGCTTTCTTT
TRBJ2-1 | TRBD2 | 18 | TRBV7-3 | - | CASSPLAGAGGPQHEQFF | TGTGCCAGCAGCCCACTAGCTGGGGCGGGAGGGCCGCAGCATGAGCAGTTCTTC
TRBJ2-2 | - | 15 | TRBV19 | few | CASSMRTGNTGELFF | TGTGCCAGTAGTATGCGGACTGGGAACACCGGGGAGCTGTTTTTT
TRBJ2-3 | TRBD2 | 17 | TRBV7-3 | - | CASSLLRLAEGTDTQYF | TGTGCCAGCAGCTTACTAAGGCTAGCGGAAGGCACAGATACGCAGTATTTT
TRBJ2-2 | - | 16 | TRBV7-3 | once | CASSFERAGIPGELFF | TGTGCCAGCAGCTTTGAGCGTGCGGGGATCCCCGGGGAGCTGTTTTTT
TRBJ2-3 | - | 13 | TRBV7-9 | - | CASSPSLSDTQYF | TGTGCCAGCAGCCCCTCTCTCTCAGATACGCAGTATTTT
TRBJ2-7 | - | 13 | TRBV5-1 | - | CASSPGEHYEQYF | TGCGCCAGCAGCCCGGGGGAGCACTACGAGCAGTACTTC
TRBJ1-2 | TRBD1 | 13 | TRBV7-9 | - | CASRDRLNYGYTF | TGTGCCAGTAGGGACAGATTAAACTATGGCTACACCTTC
TRBJ2-1 | TRBD2 | 16 | TRBV18 | - | CASSPSAGGAGNEQFF | TGTGCCAGCTCACCGTCGGCGGGGGGGGCTGGGAATGAGCAGTTCTTC
TRBJ2-3 | - | 14 | TRBV10-3 | - | CAAGNGGSTDTQYF | TGTGCCGCCGGCAACGGCGGTAGCACAGATACGCAGTATTTT
TRBJ1-6 | TRBD1 | 15 | TRBV27 | few | CASSLTGGLNSPLHF | TGTGCCAGCAGTTTGACAGGGGGTTTGAATTCACCCCTCCACTTT
TRBJ2-3 | TRBD1 | 13 | TRBV29-1 | - | CSARQGQTHTQYF | TGCAGCGCACGACAGGGTCAGACCCATACGCAGTATTTT
TRBJ1-2 | - | 14 | TRBV6-5 | - | CASSYSPPVYGYTF | TGTGCCAGCAGTTACTCCCCCCCAGTCTATGGCTACACCTTC
TRBJ2-3 | - | 16 | TRBV11-1 | - | CASSARLHAVTDTQYF | TGTGCCAGCAGCGCCCGACTCCACGCGGTCACAGATACGCAGTATTTT
TRBJ2-7 | TRBD2 | 16 | TRBV9 | - | CASSPSGRRGSYEQYF | TGTGCCAGCAGCCCCAGCGGCAGGCGGGGGTCCTACGAGCAGTACTTC
TRBJ1-2 | - | 16 | TRBV19 | - | CASSTLQVLSNYGYTF | TGTGCCAGTAGTACCCTACAGGTGTTGTCTAACTATGGCTACACCTTC
TRBJ2-3 | TRBD1 | 17 | TRBV11-2 | many | CASSQPFTGGDGDTQYF | TGTGCCAGCAGCCAACCATTTACAGGGGGCGATGGAGATACGCAGTATTTT
TRBJ1-3 | - | 14 | TRBV10-3 | - | CAISATESGNTIYF | TGTGCCATCAGCGCGACAGAATCTGGAAACACCATATATTTT
TRBJ1-2 | - | 18 | TRBV21-1 | - | CASSKVNPHDRTAYGYTF | TGTGCCAGCAGCAAGGTTAACCCCCACGATCGGACAGCCTATGGCTACACCTTC
TRBJ1-3 | - | 15 | TRBV7-9 | - | CASTGLMGVGNTIYF | TGTGCCAGCACGGGACTCATGGGGGTAGGAAACACCATATATTTT
TRBJ1-1 | - | 15 | TRBV19 | - | CASRYPGGENTEAFF | TGTGCCAGTAGATACCCCGGGGGAGAAAACACTGAAGCTTTCTTT
TRBJ2-5 | TRBD2 | 14 | TRBV2 | - | CASSQGLAGEEQYF | TGTGCCAGCAGCCAGGGACTAGCGGGAGAAGAGCAGTACTTC
TRBJ1-1 | TRBD1 | 13 | TRBV11-3 | - | CASSRGRGTEAFF | TGTGCCAGCAGTAGGGGGCGCGGGACTGAAGCTTTCTTT
TRBJ2-5 | - | 14 | TRBV5-1 | few | CASSLDRVRETQYF | TGCGCCAGCAGCTTGGACAGGGTTAGGGAGACCCAGTACTTC
TRBJ1-4 | - | 18 | TRBV4-1 | - | CASSQDLGRGRTNEKLFF | TGCGCCAGCAGCCAAGATCTGGGACGGGGGAGAACTAATGAAAAACTGTTTTTT
TRBJ1-1 | TRBD1 | 17 | TRBV18 | - | CASAPPGQGALNTEAFF | TGTGCCAGCGCACCTCCGGGACAGGGGGCCTTGAACACTGAAGCTTTCTTT
TRBJ1-1 | - | 14 | TRBV6-4 | few | CASSDDPGGTEAFF | TGTGCCAGCAGTGACGACCCGGGGGGGACTGAAGCTTTCTTT
TRBJ2-3 | TRBD2 | 18 | TRBV10-3 | once | CAISEPRTSGSGGDTQYF | TGTGCCATCAGTGAGCCCCGGACTAGCGGGAGTGGTGGAGATACGCAGTATTTT
TRBJ1-1 | - | 13 | TRBV7-9 | - | CASSLALSAEAFF | TGTGCCAGCAGCTTAGCGTTGTCGGCGGAGGCTTTCTTT
TRBJ2-7 | TRBD2 | 17 | TRBV28 | - | CASSLRASGRGYYEQYF | TGTGCCAGCAGTTTAAGGGCTAGCGGGAGGGGATACTACGAGCAGTACTTC